Reported below is one T cell receptor beta chain. The repertoire was sequenced with immunoSEQ multiplex PCR; TCRdb's copy has only in-frame clones and lacks some. The profile covers hundreds of thousands of clones, with 80% to 90% appearing a single time and under 15% taken by the ten largest. This specimen comes from a study of blood T cell repertoires in COVID-19. About the study: There were acute and convalescent COVID-19 samples, and they came from the United States, Italy and Spain.

This CDR3 has 18 amino acids. V trimming: 0 bases; J trimming: 5 bases; junction bases outside the gene matches: 14. Germline loops: CDR1 SGDLS, CDR2 YYNGEE. This clonotype was sampled from a woman in her 70s with COVID-19, enrolled during active disease. The chain combines TRBV9 with TRBJ2-3; 8 nucleotides align to TRBD2. Sequencing input: peripheral blood. CDR3 DNA sequence: TGTGCCAGCAGCGTAGTAGGCTCGGGAGCGGGGGTGGTAGATACGCAGTATTTT. Its translation is CASSVVGSGAGVVDTQYF. Full variable domain (missing parts from reference TRBV9 and TRBJ2-3): DSGVTQTPKHLITATGQRVTLRCSPRSGDLSVYWYQQSLDQGLQFLIQYYNGEERAKGNILERFSAQQFPDLHSELNLSSLELGDSALYFCASSVVGSGAGVVDTQYFGPGTRLTVL.